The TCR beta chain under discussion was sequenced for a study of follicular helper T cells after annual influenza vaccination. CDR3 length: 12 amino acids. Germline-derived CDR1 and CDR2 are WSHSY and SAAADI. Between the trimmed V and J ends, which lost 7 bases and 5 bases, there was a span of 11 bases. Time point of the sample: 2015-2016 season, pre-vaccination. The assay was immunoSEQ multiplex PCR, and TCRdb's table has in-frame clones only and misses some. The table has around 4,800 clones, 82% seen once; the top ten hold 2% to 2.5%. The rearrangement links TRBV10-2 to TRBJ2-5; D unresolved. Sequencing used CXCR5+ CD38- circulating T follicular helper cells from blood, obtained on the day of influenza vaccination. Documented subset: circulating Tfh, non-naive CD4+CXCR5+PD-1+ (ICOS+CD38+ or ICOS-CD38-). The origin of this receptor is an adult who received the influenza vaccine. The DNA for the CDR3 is TGCGCCAGCACCGCATCGAGGGAGACCCAGTACTTC. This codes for CASTASRETQYF.